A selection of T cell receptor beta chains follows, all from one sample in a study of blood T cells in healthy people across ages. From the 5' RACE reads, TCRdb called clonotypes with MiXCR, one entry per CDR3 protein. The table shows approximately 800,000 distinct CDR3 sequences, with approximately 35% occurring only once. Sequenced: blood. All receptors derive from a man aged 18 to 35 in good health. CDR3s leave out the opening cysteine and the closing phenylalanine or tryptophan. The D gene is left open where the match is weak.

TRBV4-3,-,ASSQDLFRGRDNSPLH
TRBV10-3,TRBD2,AITSSSGGTDTQY
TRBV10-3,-,AISEVADTQY
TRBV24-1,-,ATSDPGAKDTDTQY
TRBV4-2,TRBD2,ATAGTRRNEQF
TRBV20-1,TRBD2,SAALGGSSYEQY
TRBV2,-,ASSAGRGYGYT
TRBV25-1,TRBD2,ASQRSSGGASETQY
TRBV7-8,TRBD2,ASSSLGLAVGEQY
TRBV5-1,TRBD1,ASSFGDRGFDEQF
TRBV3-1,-,ASSPAVGGNSPLH
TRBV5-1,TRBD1,ASSHGTGGPYNEQF
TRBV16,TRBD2,ASGQERGASNEQY
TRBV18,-,ASSPGQPTDRDGYT
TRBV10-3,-,AISELNTEAF
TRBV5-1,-,ASSLVGRGPGELF
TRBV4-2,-,ASTQGGEQF
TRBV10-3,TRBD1,AISETGATNEKLF
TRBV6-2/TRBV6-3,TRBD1,ASTPTSRGISYGYT
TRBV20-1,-,SAYARGGEENLTEAF
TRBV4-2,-,ASSQDVEGYQPQH
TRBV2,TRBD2,ASIEVGTSGGYEQY
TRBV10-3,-,AIRYRERTTEAF
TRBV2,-,ASKVYNEQY
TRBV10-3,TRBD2,AINPGEAGGPIYEQY